This TCR beta chain was sequenced during a study of T cell repertoires in cytomegalovirus infection. The CDR3 sequence is 14 residues long. V lost 4 bases to trimming and J lost 4 bases; unmatched junction nucleotides: 5. Germline CDR1 is DFQATT and CDR2 is SNEGSKA (reference sequence). TCRdb recomputed calls from the reads with MiXCR, one row per CDR3 protein. The sample has approximately 390,000 distinct CDR3 sequences, about 35% seen once. Comments on this clonotype: The antigen is not known.

The chain combines TRBV20-1 with TRBJ2-1, with TRBD1 matching over 9 bases. The starting material was cultured PBMCs, obtained from culture after CMV antigen stimulation. The sequence was obtained from a human donor in good health (CMV status not recorded). Some clones in this sample may be carry-over from other donors' samples. The CDR3 sequence is CSANSGQGYNEQFF. CDR3 nucleotide sequence: TGCAGTGCTAATTCCGGACAGGGGTACAATGAGCAGTTCTTC.